The present T cell receptor beta chain was sequenced within a study of cytomegalovirus exposure and HLA in healthy donors. The PCR ran on 60 Vbeta and 13 Jbeta primers. The protocol was immunoSEQ multiplex PCR, while the TCRdb copy is restricted to in-frame clones and leaves out a portion. The repertoire includes about 120,000 clones, approximately 75% of them detected once, and around 3.3% sits in the top ten. CDR1 and CDR2 (germline): MDHEN, SYDVKM. The V gene lost 5 bases and the J gene lost 2 bases, with 19 bases spanning the gap. The CDR3 runs to 16 residues. Study-wide points: The CMV antigen specificity of a few CMV-associated chains was confirmed through in vitro analysis. Sequencing artifact likely explains a cluster of highly shared sequence variants. Reports credit the classifier with highly specific, highly sensitive diagnosis of cytomegalovirus status.

Remarks on this clone: Its antigen is currently unknown.

The chain links TRBV28 to TRBJ2-7, with D possibly matching TRBD1 (6 bases). Sequenced input: PBMCs. The TCR was taken from a woman aged 45-65 years in good health and CMV-seronegative. The CDR3 spells CASSINTGYQTYEQYF. The CDR3 DNA follows: TGTGCCAGCAGTATCAATACAGGGTACCAAACCTACGAGCAGTACTTC.